This T cell receptor (beta chain) originates from a study of T cells in Graves' hyperthyroidism and ophthalmopathy. Pregnant or lactating patients were excluded, as were those with uncontrolled infection or other autoimmune disease. The PBMCs were sourced from fresh peripheral blood (about 9.7 ml). RNA transcripts yielded amplified TCR beta CDR3 regions. The HTBI set primed first-round TCR CDR3 RT-PCR. TCRdb used MiXCR to reprocess the multiplex PCR reads, holding one entry per CDR3 protein. The repertoire includes roughly 740,000 distinct CDR3 sequences, about 17% of them detected once, and approximately 8.4% sits in the top ten. V lost 4 bases and J lost 2, with 25 bases in between. CDR1 and CDR2 (germline): LGHDT, YNNKEL (reference sequence). The CDR3 contains 19 residues.

Sequencing was performed on blood. The gene calls are TRBV3-1 and TRBJ2-3, with D perhaps matching TRBD2 (6 bases). The source of this sequence is a man between 18 and 29 years old with Graves' hyperthyroidism. In nucleotides, the CDR3 is TGTGCCAGCAGCCCGCAAAGGAGGGGATACCGACGATCCACAGATACGCAGTATTTT. Protein product: CASSPQRRGYRRSTDTQYF.